This T cell receptor (beta chain) stems from a study of T cell repertoires in ileal Crohn's disease. CDR1 MDHEN and CDR2 SYDVKM come from the germline V gene. The V gene lost 1 base and the J gene lost 0 bases, with 7 bases spanning the gap. This CDR3 region has 15 residues. TCRdb's copy holds only in-frame clones and misses some; the assay was immunoSEQ multiplex PCR. In the table there are around 5,000 clones, almost 85% of which are singletons. Source material: ileal tissue. This sequence was found in an adult with Crohn's disease. The V call is TRBV28, the J call TRBJ2-1; D is ambiguous. Here the CDR3 reads CASSLFAGSYNEQFF. CDR3 DNA sequence: TGTGCCAGCAGTTTATTCGCAGGCTCCTACAATGAGCAGTTCTTC. Drawing the rest from reference TRBV28 and TRBJ2-1, the complete variable domain is DVKVTQSSRYLVKRTGEKVFLECVQDMDHENMFWYRQDPGLGLRLIYFSYDVKMKEKGDIPEGYSVSREKKERFSLILESASTNQTSMYLCASSLFAGSYNEQFFGPGTRLTVL.